This TCR beta chain appears in the sequencing data of a study of Tregs in tolerant kidney transplant recipients. Broader study findings: Tregs expanded with activated donor B cells seemed most donor-specific. In tolerant patients, donor-specific Tregs outgrew total Tregs, suggesting antigen-driven expansion. For some patients, primers changed over time, blocking nucleotide-level comparison.

Libraries were prepared by immunoSEQ multiplex PCR; TCRdb keeps only in-frame clonotypes and omits some of them. The table for this sample gives about 30,000 clones. Thawed PBMCs were FACS-sorted into unstimulated CD4+CD25+CD127- regulatory T cells, CD4+CD25- non-regulatory cells, CD4 and CD8 cells. Details on this clone: Its target is unknown. The CDR3 is cut off 3 residues early in the read; its end comes from the germline J gene.

The CDR3 is 16 residues long. V lost 3 bases and J lost 6; bases outside the gene matches: 7. Germline V gene lookup returns CDR1 LNHDA and CDR2 SQIVND (reference sequence). The clonotype comes from a human donor who received a combined kidney and bone marrow transplant. The rearrangement uses TRBV19 and TRBJ2-1, with 11 nucleotides matching TRBD2. The sample in question was CD8+ T cells from blood, obtained before the transplant. The covered CDR3 bases are TGTGCCAGTAGTATCCACCGTAGCGGGAGGGTCAATGAG. Amino acids: CASSIHRSGRVNE. The CDR3 reads in full as CASSIHRSGRVNEQFF.